The 9 T cell receptor beta chains reported below all come from one sample, sequenced in a study of monozygotic twins with cystic fibrosis. Assay: immunoSEQ multiplex PCR; the TCRdb copy retains only in-frame clones and omits some. The data show about 26,000 clones, with 96% seen just once and about 2.5% held by the top ten. The sequencing sample was made of blood. These receptors came from a girl aged 2 to 10 with cystic fibrosis.

The V call is TRBV7-9, the J call TRBJ1-2, with D possibly matching TRBD1 (6 bases). CDR3 length equals 13 residues. Germline loops: CDR1 SEHNR, CDR2 FQNEAQ (reference sequence). Between the trimmed V and J ends, which lost 5 bases and 5 bases, there was a span of 12 bases. The CDR3 coding sequence is TGTGCCAGCAGCCCACCAGGGGTGTATGGCTACACCTTC. It is translated as CASSPPGVYGYTF.

This chain joins TRBV27 and TRBJ2-1, with D uncertain. The germline V gene encodes CDR1 MNHEY and CDR2 SMNVEV (reference sequence). The ends were cut back, 3 bases at V and 7 bases at J, with 16 bases in the middle. This CDR3 is 15 amino acids long. DNA for the CDR3: TGTGCCAGCAGTTTTAATAGGAACGCCCTGAATGAGCAGTTCTTC. It yields the protein CASSFNRNALNEQFF.

The chain links TRBV30 to TRBJ2-7, with TRBD2 matching 7 bases. The J segment lost 3 bases and the V segment lost 5 bases, leaving 25 bases of the junction unmatched. The germline V gene has CDR1 GTSNPN and CDR2 SVGIG (reference sequence). There are 19 residues in the CDR3. The CDR3 reads CAWGPGTGPAPREGYEQYF. In nucleotides, the CDR3 is TGTGCCTGGGGCCCAGGGACGGGTCCAGCTCCCAGGGAGGGCTACGAGCAGTACTTC.

The chain combines TRBV7-3 with TRBJ1-1; TRBD1 might be the D (5 bases). CDR3 size: 13 residues. Deletions cut 2 bases from V and 9 bases from J, with 13 bases between. Germline assignment: CDR1 SGHTA and CDR2 FQGTGA. The CDR3 DNA reads as TGTGCCAGCAGCTTAGGGGGTGGGAGTAAAGCTTTCTTT. This encodes CASSLGGGSKAFF.

V usage is TRBV6-1 and J usage is TRBJ1-2, with D perhaps matching TRBD1 (6 bases). This CDR3 has 13 residues. V was clipped by 3 bases and J by 5 bases, with 10 bases between them. Germline CDR1 reads MNHNS; CDR2 reads SASEGT. CDR3 nucleotide sequence: TGTGCCAGCAGTGATGGAGGGGGGTATGGCTACACCTTC. This gives the protein CASSDGGGYGYTF.

This clone has just one count. This chain joins TRBV14 and TRBJ2-6; 7 bases fit TRBD1. From germline, CDR1 is SGHDN and CDR2 FVKESK. This CDR3 has 18 amino acids. Germline trimming cut 1 base from V and 0 bases from J; bases unmatched to any gene: 6. The CDR3, as DNA: TGTGCCAGCAGCCAAGCGGGACAGTGGAGCTCTGGGGCCAACGTCCTGACTTTC. Encoded protein: CASSQAGQWSSGANVLTF.

The chain is built from TRBV10-3 and TRBJ2-7, with D perhaps being TRBD1 or TRBD2 (6 bases each). This CDR3 contains 14 residues. Germline CDR1 ENHRY, CDR2 SYGVKD. The V end was cut by 7 bases, the J end by 5 bases, with 18 bases between. The CDR3 bases are TGTGCCATCAAAGGGGGGCGTTTGATGGACGAGCAGTACTTC. Protein product: CAIKGGRLMDEQYF.

The V and J genes are TRBV30 and TRBJ2-1; possibly TRBD1 or TRBD2 for D (6 bases each). CDR1 GTSNPN and CDR2 SVGIG come from the germline V gene (reference sequence). The length of the CDR3 is 12 residues. The V gene lost 5 bases and the J gene lost 6 bases, with 11 bases spanning the gap. As DNA, the CDR3 is TGTGCCTGGGGGGGGACACTCAATGAGCAGTTCTTC. This gives the protein CAWGGTLNEQFF.

V and J are TRBV10-1 and TRBJ2-1, with 8 bases matching TRBD2. CDR3 size: 15 residues. Unmatched junction bases numbered 11, after V lost 6 bases and J lost 7 bases. Germline V lookup: CDR1 WNHNN, CDR2 SYGVQD (reference sequence). CDR3 in amino acids: CASSQAGLARNEQFF. CDR3 in DNA: TGCGCCAGCAGCCAAGCTGGACTAGCAAGGAATGAGCAGTTCTTC.